Here is one T cell receptor (beta chain) with its context. With 4 bases clipped from V and 7 bases from J, the junction kept 6 bases outside the gene matches. This CDR3 contains 14 residues. Germline CDR1 and CDR2: SGHAT and FQNNGV. The data are from a study of beta chain features in type 1 diabetes. Expressed TCRB transcripts were sequenced because the isolated RNA had all been reverse transcribed beforehand. TCRdb keeps only in-frame clones here, not all; method: immunoSEQ multiplex PCR. The sample has 900,000 or so clones, about 17% seen once. The V call is TRBV11-2, the J call TRBJ2-1, with 8 bases identical to TRBD2. This TCR came from a woman in her late teens or twenties in good health. Sequencing input: naive CD4+ T cells from blood. CDR3 in DNA: TGTGCCAGCAGCTCCGGGACTAGGCAGAATGAGCAGTTCTTC. Translation gives CASSSGTRQNEQFF.